This TCR beta chain was documented in a study of blood T cells in healthy people across ages. With a J-beta primer mix and a sample-barcoded 5' primer, a second PCR ran about 7 to 12 cycles. TCRdb reanalysed the 5' RACE reads using MiXCR and keeps one entry per CDR3 protein. The sample contains 700,000 to 900,000 distinct CDR3 sequences, roughly 26% of which appear only once. CDR1 is SGHAT, CDR2 FQNNGV, per germline. There are 15 residues in the CDR3. These sequences were also reported in another study, on T cells of mothers and their children.

This sequence joins TRBV11-2 and TRBJ2-5; perhaps TRBD1 as D (5 bases). The end of the DNA fits TRBJ2-7 better, so the J call may be wrong. The sequenced material came from blood. The TCR comes from a boy younger than 18 in good health. CDR3: CASSSGTGGFYEQYF. The DNA for the CDR3 is TGTGCCAGCAGCTCCGGAACAGGCGGATTCTACGAGCAGTACTTC.